Following are 20 T cell receptor beta chains from one sample sequenced in a study of response to subunit inactivated influenza vaccine. Each CDR3 protein is one row after TCRdb ran MiXCR on the RT-PCR reads. The table has about 190,000 distinct CDR3 sequences, around an eighth seen once; the top ten hold 20% to 30%. The sample in question was CD8+ T cells sorted from PBMCs, obtained approximately 5 days after vaccination. Receptor source: a man aged 50 to 59 who received an inactivated influenza vaccine.

Regarding this clonotype: Since no conserved phenylalanine or tryptophan closes the CDR3, a read error is the likely cause. J is TRBJ2-1 and V is TRBV2, with D possibly TRBD2 on 6 matching bases. CDR1 is SNHLY and CDR2 is FYNNEI in the germline V gene. Trimming pared 4 bases from V and 1 base from J, leaving 11 bases between. This CDR3 is 15 amino acids long. The CDR3 here is CASSGPGLSYNEQFL. CDR3 nucleotide sequence: TGTGCCAGCAGTGGACCGGGACTTTCCTACAATGAGCAGTTCCTC.

The rearrangement links TRBV6-1 to TRBJ1-5; unclear D gene. The CDR3 length is 16 residues. Deletions cut 0 bases from V and 0 bases from J, with 9 bases between. CDR1 is MNHNS and CDR2 is SASEGT in the germline V gene. CDR3 loop: CASSEAVSSSNQPQHF. CDR3 nucleotides: TGTGCCAGCAGTGAAGCGGTCTCCTCTAGCAATCAGCCCCAGCATTTT.

This rearrangement joins TRBV12-3 or TRBV12-4 to TRBJ2-2, with 8 bases lining up with TRBD2. The trim removed 7 bases at V and 7 bases at J, leaving 14 bases unmatched. The CDR3 runs 16 residues. The CDR3 region is CASTRLARSPFGELFF. CDR3 in DNA: TGTGCCAGCACCCGACTAGCGAGGAGCCCTTTCGGGGAGCTGTTTTTT.

This clonotype was seen only a few times. This sequence joins TRBV24-1 and TRBJ2-5; 7 nucleotides match TRBD2. Germline V gives CDR1 KGHDR, CDR2 SFDVKD. The J segment lost 5 bases and the V segment lost 3 bases, leaving 14 bases of the junction unmatched. CDR3 size: 17 residues. This chain's CDR3 is CATSDASGTIPVETQYF. For the CDR3, the DNA is TGTGCCACCAGTGATGCCTCCGGGACTATCCCTGTGGAGACCCAGTACTTC.

This clonotype was counted only a few times. The chain employs TRBV20-1 and TRBJ2-2; D is ambiguous. Germline values: CDR1 DFQATT, CDR2 SNEGSKA (reference sequence). Trimming shortened V by 3 bases and J by 1 base, and 6 bases separated the two germline ends. The CDR3 totals 13 residues. CDR3 nucleotides: TGCAGTGCTAGTTTGAGGAACACCGGGGAGCTGTTTTTT. It encodes CSASLRNTGELFF.

This clonotype was seen more than once but under ten times. The chain joins TRBV16 to TRBJ2-2; D uncertain. V lost 0 bases, J lost 4 bases, and 3 bases lay in between. Germline V CDR1 and CDR2: KGHSY, FQNENV. CDR3 length equals 13 residues. CDR3 residues: CASSQSSTGELFF. In nucleotides, the CDR3 is TGTGCCAGCAGCCAATCGAGCACCGGGGAGCTGTTTTTT.

This clonotype was found a few times. The V and J genes are TRBV13 and TRBJ1-1, with a weak D call TRBD1 (5 bases). The V gene's germline CDR1 is PRHDT and CDR2 FYEKMQ (reference sequence). Trimming left V 3 bases short and J 1 base short, with 9 bases between. The CDR3 consists of 14 residues. The CDR3 sequence is CASSFLGGNTEAFF. In DNA form, the CDR3 reads TGTGCCAGCAGCTTTCTCGGGGGGAACACTGAAGCTTTCTTT.

This rearrangement joins TRBV27 to TRBJ2-7; the match to TRBD1 covers 7 bases. Trimming removed 4 bases from V and 3 bases from J; junction bases left unmatched: 3. Germline CDR1 and CDR2: MNHEY and SMNVEV (reference sequence). This CDR3 comprises 13 residues. CDR3 in amino acids: CASSSTGYYEQYF. As DNA, the CDR3 is TGTGCCAGCAGTTCGACAGGGTACTACGAGCAGTACTTC.

This clonotype was recorded many times. This chain joins TRBV29-1 and TRBJ2-7, with TRBD2 matching 10 bases. Germline V gives CDR1 SQVTM, CDR2 ANQGSEA. V lost 2 bases to trimming and J lost 6 bases; unmatched junction nucleotides: 10. CDR3 size: 15 residues. The CDR3 sequence is CSVETRASGSGEQYF. The CDR3 DNA reads TGCAGCGTTGAAACGAGGGCTAGCGGGAGTGGCGAGCAGTACTTC.

This clonotype was counted between two and nine times. The V and J genes are TRBV5-1 and TRBJ2-1; no definite D call. Germline V lookup: CDR1 SGHRS, CDR2 YFSETQ. With 0 bases removed from V and 8 bases from J, the gap between germline ends came to 12 bases. The CDR3 length is 14 residues. The CDR3 sequence: CASSLARVLDEQFF. The CDR3 nucleotides read TGCGCCAGCAGCTTGGCCAGAGTTTTAGATGAGCAGTTCTTC. Supplemented by reference TRBV5-1 and TRBJ2-1, the full variable domain reads KAGVTQTPRYLIKTRGQQVTLSCSPISGHRSVSWYQQTPGQGLQFLFEYFSETQRNKGNFPGRFSGRQFSNSRSEMNVSTLELGDSALYLCASSLARVLDEQFFGPGTRLTVL.

This clonotype has only a few counts. DNA of the CDR3: TGCAGTGCTGAGGAGGGACCGTATAGCAATCAGCCCCAGCATTTT. Its translation is CSAEEGPYSNQPQHF. This sequence joins TRBV20-1 and TRBJ1-5; a weak D match, TRBD1 (5 bases). There are 15 residues in the CDR3. Per germline, CDR1 DFQATT and CDR2 SNEGSKA (reference sequence). Deletions cut 5 bases from V and 0 bases from J, with 14 bases between.

This clonotype was seen once. This chain links TRBV15 with TRBJ2-3, with TRBD2 identical over 10 bases. V dropped 5 bases and J dropped 3; count of bases not matched to a gene: 2. Germline values: CDR1 LNHNV, CDR2 YYDKDF (reference sequence). This CDR3 region has 14 residues. CDR3 bases: TGTGCCACCAGCGGACTAGCGGAAACAGATACGCAGTATTTT. The encoded protein is CATSGLAETDTQYF.

This chain connects TRBV14 to TRBJ2-1; TRBD1 matches at 9 bases. This CDR3 is built from 17 residues. The V gene end was trimmed by 0 bases and the J gene end by 9 bases; junction bases not matched to a gene: 12. The germline V gene has CDR1 SGHDN and CDR2 FVKESK. CDR3 DNA sequence: TGTGCCAGCAGCCAAGATTATCACTGGGACAGGGCTCGTGAGCAGTTCTTC. Its translation is CASSQDYHWDRAREQFF.

This clonotype was seen more than once but under ten times. The chain carries TRBV4-3 and TRBJ2-7; 13 nucleotides line up with TRBD2. Looked up from germline, CDR1 is LGHNA and CDR2 is YSLEER. The CDR3 length is 15 residues. The V gene end was trimmed by 4 bases and the J gene end by 2 bases; junction bases not matched to a gene: 2. CDR3 region: CASSRLAGGTYEQYF. The CDR3 DNA follows: TGCGCCAGCAGCCGACTAGCGGGGGGCACCTACGAGCAGTACTTC.

V gene TRBV12-3 or TRBV12-4 combines with J gene TRBJ2-2; 10 positions agree with TRBD2. The V gene end was trimmed by 5 bases and the J gene end by 1 base; junction bases not matched to a gene: 7. This CDR3 comprises 17 residues. The CDR3 is CASSPQVAGGNTGELFF. For the CDR3, the DNA is TGTGCCAGCAGTCCACAAGTAGCGGGGGGGAACACCGGGGAGCTGTTTTTT.

The chain uses TRBV11-2 and TRBJ2-3; 9 positions match TRBD2. Germline V lookup: CDR1 SGHAT, CDR2 FQNNGV. V shed 0 bases, J shed 3 bases, and the junction held 13 bases outside the gene matches. The CDR3 covers 19 residues. The CDR3 region is CASSLDLAGVVIVTDTQYF. The CDR3 DNA reads as TGTGCCAGCAGCTTAGATTTAGCGGGAGTAGTAATTGTAACAGATACGCAGTATTTT.

In its sample, this clonotype was seen a few times. The chain uses TRBV3-1 and TRBJ1-2; unclear D gene. Germline assignment: CDR1 LGHDT and CDR2 YNNKEL (reference sequence). V dropped 4 bases and J dropped 5 bases, with 14 bases sitting between them. The CDR3 runs to 14 residues. CDR3 loop: CASSPVGASYGYTF. CDR3 sequence (DNA): TGTGCCAGCAGCCCAGTAGGTGCTTCATATGGCTACACCTTC.

The table lists this clonotype with a few counts. The chain uses TRBV6-2 or TRBV6-3 and TRBJ1-2, with D possibly matching TRBD1 (6 bases). V was cut by 6 bases and J by 3 bases, with 23 bases left in between. The germline V gene encodes CDR1 MNHEY and CDR2 SVGEGT. CDR3 length: 17 amino acids. CDR3 sequence reads: CASSPRGKGLEDYGYTF. For the CDR3, the DNA is TGTGCCAGCAGCCCCAGGGGAAAGGGCCTTGAAGACTATGGCTACACCTTC.

There are many counts of this clonotype. The gene calls are TRBV12-3 or TRBV12-4 and TRBJ2-2; D ambiguous. V gave up 6 bases and J gave up 8 bases, with 16 bases separating them. The CDR3 has 14 amino acids. The CDR3 spells CASRPIVRRGELFF. The CDR3 coding sequence is TGTGCCAGCAGACCGATAGTCCGGAGAGGGGAGCTGTTTTTT.

This clonotype has more than one count but fewer than ten. The chain carries TRBV12-3 or TRBV12-4 and TRBJ1-1, with D possibly TRBD1 on 5 matching bases. V shed 2 bases and J shed 6 bases, with 10 bases lying between them. The CDR3 is 13 amino acids. The CDR3 region is CASSLLGTSEAFF. The CDR3 DNA reads as TGTGCCAGCAGTTTACTGGGGACTTCTGAAGCTTTCTTT.